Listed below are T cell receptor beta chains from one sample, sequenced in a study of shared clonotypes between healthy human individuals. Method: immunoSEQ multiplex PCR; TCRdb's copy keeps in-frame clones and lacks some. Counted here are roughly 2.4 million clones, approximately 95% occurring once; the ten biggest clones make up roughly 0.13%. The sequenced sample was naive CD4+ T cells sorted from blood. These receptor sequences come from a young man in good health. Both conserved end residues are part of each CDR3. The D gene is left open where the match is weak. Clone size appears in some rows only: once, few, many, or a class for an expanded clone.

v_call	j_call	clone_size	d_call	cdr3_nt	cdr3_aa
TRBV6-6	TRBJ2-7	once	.	TGTGCCAGCCCCACCGGGATTGAGCAGTACTTC	CASPTGIEQYF
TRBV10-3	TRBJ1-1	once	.	TGTGCCAGCAGTGGGGGAATGAACACTGAAGCTTTCTTT	CASSGGMNTEAFF
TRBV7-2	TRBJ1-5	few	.	TGTGCCAGCAGCTTAGGGGGGGGCAATCAGCCCCAGCATTTT	CASSLGGGNQPQHF
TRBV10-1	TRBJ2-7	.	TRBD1	TGCGCCAGCAGCCCGGCCGGGACAGGGGGCGCCGAGTACTTC	CASSPAGTGGAEYF
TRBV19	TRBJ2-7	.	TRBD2	TGTGCCAGTAGTGATCTAGCGGGCTACGAGCAGTACTTC	CASSDLAGYEQYF
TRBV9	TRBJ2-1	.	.	TGTGCCAGCAGCGTAACCCCAAACAATGAGCAGTTCTTC	CASSVTPNNEQFF
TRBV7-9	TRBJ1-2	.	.	TGTGCCAGCAGCTTAGTCCCTCTCGACTATGGCTACACCTTC	CASSLVPLDYGYTF
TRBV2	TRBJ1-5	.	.	TGTGCCAGCAGCGAACAGGGTAGCAATCAGCCCCAGCATTTT	CASSEQGSNQPQHF
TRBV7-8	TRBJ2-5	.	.	TGTGCCAGCAGCTTTGATCAGGGGAAAGAGACCCAGTACTTC	CASSFDQGKETQYF
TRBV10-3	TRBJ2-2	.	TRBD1	TGTGCCATCAGTGATGGTTCGACAGGGCGGGCAAGCGGGGAGCTGTTTTTT	CAISDGSTGRASGELFF
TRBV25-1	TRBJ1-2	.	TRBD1	TGTGCCAGCAGTGATTCCGCGGACAGGGCAAGATCTAACTATGGCTACACCTTC	CASSDSADRARSNYGYTF
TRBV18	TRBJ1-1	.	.	TGTGCCAGCTCACCAACAGACGCGCGAAACACTGAAGCTTTCTTT	CASSPTDARNTEAFF
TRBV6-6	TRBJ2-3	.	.	TGTGCCAGCAGTTACTCTGAGGGCCTGATCGATACGCAGTATTTT	CASSYSEGLIDTQYF
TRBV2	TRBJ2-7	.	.	TGTGCCAGCAGTGAAGAGGGGGTTAAGGCCTACGAGCAGTACTTC	CASSEEGVKAYEQYF
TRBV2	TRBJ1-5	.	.	TGTGCCAGCAGTGGCAGGGGCAATCAGCCCCAGCATTTT	CASSGRGNQPQHF
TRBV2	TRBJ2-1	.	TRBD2	TGTGCCAGCAGTCTAGCGGGGGGCACGGATGAGCAGTTCTTC	CASSLAGGTDEQFF
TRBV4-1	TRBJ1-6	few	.	TGCGCCAGCAGCCACCAAAGCGCCCCTTACCGGCCCCTCCACTTT	CASSHQSAPYRPLHF
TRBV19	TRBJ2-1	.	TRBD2	TGTGCCAGTAGTCCGAGACTAGCGGGGGGGCCCGAGCAGTTCTTC	CASSPRLAGGPEQFF
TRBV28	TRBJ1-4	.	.	TGTGCCAGCAGAACGGGAGCGGTCGGTGAAAAACTGTTTTTT	CASRTGAVGEKLFF
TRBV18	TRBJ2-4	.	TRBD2	TGTGCCAGCTCACCCCGAGGACTAGCGGAAAAAAACATTCAGTACTTC	CASSPRGLAEKNIQYF
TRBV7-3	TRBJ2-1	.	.	TGTGCCAGCAGCTTCGACCCGGGTCCCTACAATGAGCAGTTCTTC	CASSFDPGPYNEQFF
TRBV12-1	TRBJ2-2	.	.	TGTGCCAGCAGCTTGCCTACATGGAGCACCGGGGAGCTGTTTTTT	CASSLPTWSTGELFF
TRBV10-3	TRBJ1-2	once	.	TGTGCCATCAGCAAACAGGAGTATGGCTACACCTTC	CAISKQEYGYTF
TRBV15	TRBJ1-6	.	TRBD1	TGTGCCACCAGCAGAGATCCAGGGGGGGAATCACCCCTCCACTTT	CATSRDPGGESPLHF
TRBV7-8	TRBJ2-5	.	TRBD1	TGTGCCAGCAGCTTAGCGTGGACAGGGGAGCAAGAGACCCAGTACTTC	CASSLAWTGEQETQYF
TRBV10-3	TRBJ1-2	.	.	TGTGCCATCAGTGGCGACAGAAACTATGGCTACACCTTC	CAISGDRNYGYTF
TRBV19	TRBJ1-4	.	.	TGTGCCAGTAGTATTAATGGGAACAATGAAAAACTGTTTTTT	CASSINGNNEKLFF
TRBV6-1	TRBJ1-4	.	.	TGTGCCAGCAGTGTCGGGCAGCCAAGTGAAAAACTGTTTTTT	CASSVGQPSEKLFF
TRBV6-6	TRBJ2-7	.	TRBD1	TGTGCCAGCACTCGGGACAGAAACCATCACGAGCAGTACTTC	CASTRDRNHHEQYF
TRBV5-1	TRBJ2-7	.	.	TGCGCCAGCAGCTTGGGACAGAGACTTTACGAGCAGTACTTC	CASSLGQRLYEQYF
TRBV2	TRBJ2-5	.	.	TGTGCCAGCAGTGAAAGGTGGGGGGCGGGAGAGACCCAGTACTTC	CASSERWGAGETQYF
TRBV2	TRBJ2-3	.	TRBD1	TGTGCCAGCAATCTGGCGGGACAGGGTAGGGCAGATACGCAGTATTTT	CASNLAGQGRADTQYF
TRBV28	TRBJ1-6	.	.	TGTGCCAGCAGTTTATTACAGGGAAATCATTCACCCCTCCACTTT	CASSLLQGNHSPLHF
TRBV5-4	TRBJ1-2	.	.	TGTGCCAGCAGCCTAGTCGGTGGGGGCGACTATGGCTACACCTTC	CASSLVGGGDYGYTF
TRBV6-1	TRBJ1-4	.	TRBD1	TGTGCCAGCAGTGTAGGCCGGGACAGGGCCTTCCCGTCCAATGAAAAACTGTTTTTT	CASSVGRDRAFPSNEKLFF
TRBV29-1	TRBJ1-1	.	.	TGCAGCGTTGCTAGGCAACCGCCTCCCATGAACACTGAAGCTTTCTTT	CSVARQPPPMNTEAFF
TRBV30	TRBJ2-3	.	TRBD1	TGTGCCTGGAGTCGGACAGGGGACACAGATACGCAGTATTTT	CAWSRTGDTDTQYF
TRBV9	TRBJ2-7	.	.	TGTGCCAGCAGCGTAGGGAGCTCCTACGAGCAGTACTTC	CASSVGSSYEQYF
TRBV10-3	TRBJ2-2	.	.	TGTGCCATCAGTGAGGGCTCCGCGAACACCGGGGAGCTGTTTTTT	CAISEGSANTGELFF
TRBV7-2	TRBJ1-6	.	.	TGTGCCAGCAGCTTAGAAGGTGGAGGGCTCTATAATTCACCCCTCCACTTT	CASSLEGGGLYNSPLHF
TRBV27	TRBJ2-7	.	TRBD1	TGTGCCAGCAGTTTATGGGGGACAGGCCTTTACGAGCAGTACTTC	CASSLWGTGLYEQYF
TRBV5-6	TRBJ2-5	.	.	TGTGCCAGCAGCTTGCCCGAGTGGTACCAAGAGACCCAGTACTTC	CASSLPEWYQETQYF
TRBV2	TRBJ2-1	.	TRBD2	TGTGCCAGCAAACTAGCGGGACCCTACAATGAGCAGTTCTTC	CASKLAGPYNEQFF
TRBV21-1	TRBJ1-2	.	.	TGTGCCAGTTGTCCTAAGGGAGGGGCGCGGTATGGCTACACCTTC	CASCPKGGARYGYTF
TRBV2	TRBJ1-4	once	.	TGTGCCAGCAGGGGCGGGGCCACTAATGAAAAACTGTTTTTT	CASRGGATNEKLFF
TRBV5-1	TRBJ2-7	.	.	TGCGCCAGCAGCCCGCTTTCCTCCTACGAGCAGTACTTC	CASSPLSSYEQYF
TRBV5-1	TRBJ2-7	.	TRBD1	TGCGCCAGCAGCGCGACAGGGGCCTACGAGCAGTACTTC	CASSATGAYEQYF
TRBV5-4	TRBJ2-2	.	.	TGTGCCAGCAGCTTGTCAGCGGCCGGGGAGCTGTTTTTT	CASSLSAAGELFF
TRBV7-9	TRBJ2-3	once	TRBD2	TGTGCCAGCAGCCCCCGTAGCGGGGGGGCCACAGATACGCAGTATTTT	CASSPRSGGATDTQYF
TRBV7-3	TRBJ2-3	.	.	TGTGCCAGCAGCTTAAGGGGGCGGGCGGAAGGTACGCAGTATTTT	CASSLRGRAEGTQYF
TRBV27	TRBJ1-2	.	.	TGTGCCAGCAGTTTATTTGTACACTCCGGCTACACCTTC	CASSLFVHSGYTF
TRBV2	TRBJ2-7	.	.	TGTGCCAGCAGTCTGACGGGGAAGGAGTACTTC	CASSLTGKEYF
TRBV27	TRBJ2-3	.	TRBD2	TGTGCCAGCAGTTTGGGACTAGCGGGGGTCTCAGATACGCAGTATTTT	CASSLGLAGVSDTQYF